The 29 T cell receptor beta chains in this list originate from one sample, sequenced in a study of regulatory T cells in long-lasting Graves disease. Sequencing libraries for TCR beta were prepared with iRepertoire HTBI primers and Arm-PCR of CDR3 regions. One entry per CDR3 protein results from TCRdb running MiXCR on the multiplex PCR reads. The sample yields more than 450,000 distinct CDR3 sequences, around 15% seen once. The time point here: newly diagnosed GD, antithyroid drugs for less than 3 months. PBMC RNA was the source of the TCR library. These data were also reused for a study on T cells in Graves' hyperthyroidism and ophthalmopathy.

The source was peripheral blood mononuclear cells (PBMCs), collected at new diagnosis, from a patient treated with antithyroid drugs. The origin of the receptors is a man in his forties with Graves disease.

This clonotype occurred many times. The chain couples TRBV28 to TRBJ2-7, with unresolved D. Between the trimmed V and J ends, which lost 5 bases and 0 bases, there was a span of 14 bases. Germline V gives CDR1 MDHEN, CDR2 SYDVKM. This CDR3 has 15 amino acids. The CDR3 DNA follows: TGTGCCAGCAGTCCTCCCGGCAGATTCTCCTACGAGCAGTACTTC. Amino acids: CASSPPGRFSYEQYF.

A word on this clonotype: A much bigger clone sits one base away, suggesting this may be a read error. The V call is TRBV20-1, the J call TRBJ2-4, with TRBD2 matching 9 bases. CDR1 is DFQATT, CDR2 SNEGSKA, per germline (reference sequence). CDR3 length: 16 residues. Trimming removed 6 bases from V and 13 bases from J; junction bases left unmatched: 22. The chain's CDR3 is CSAEVVAGEERDEQYF. The CDR3 DNA sequence: TGCAGTGCGGAGGTGGTAGCGGGAGAGGAAAGGGATGAGCAGTACTTC.

The chain carries TRBV7-9 and TRBJ1-1; a possible D gene is TRBD1 (5 bases). The length of the CDR3 is 12 residues. CDR1 is SEHNR and CDR2 is FQNEAQ in the germline V gene (reference sequence). V lost 7 bases to trimming and J lost 5 bases, with 11 bases between them. The CDR3 region has the DNA TGTGCCAGCACCCTAGAGGGGACTGAAGCTTTCTTT. Its protein product is CASTLEGTEAFF. The full variable domain, in which reference TRBV7-9 and TRBJ1-1 provide the parts outside the CDR3, is DTGVSQNPRHKITKRGQNVTFRCDPISEHNRLYWYRQTLGQGPEFLTYFQNEAQLEKSRLLSDRFSAERPKGSFSTLEIQRTEQGDSAMYLCASTLEGTEAFFGQGTRLTVV.

This clonotype was seen at least ten times. The chain links TRBV5-1 to TRBJ2-7; possible D gene TRBD1, 6 bases. Germline CDR1 SGHRS, CDR2 YFSETQ. The V end lost 5 bases, the J end lost 5 bases, and 17 bases lay between the germline ends. The CDR3 runs to 14 residues. The CDR3 coding sequence is TGCGCCAGCAGTTTAGGACAGCCTTGGAACGAGCAGTACTTC. It encodes CASSLGQPWNEQYF. The full variable domain, completed using reference TRBV5-1 and TRBJ2-7, is KAGVTQTPRYLIKTRGQQVTLSCSPISGHRSVSWYQQTPGQGLQFLFEYFSETQRNKGNFPGRFSGRQFSNSRSEMNVSTLELGDSALYLCASSLGQPWNEQYFGPGTRLTVT.

This CDR3 is CASSGSRDSRRKTQYF. The CDR3, as DNA: TGTGCCAGCAGCGGGAGCCGGGACTCCCGCCGGAAGACCCAGTACTTC. The chain recombines TRBV5-4 with TRBJ2-5; D might be TRBD2 (6 bases). Germline V gene lookup returns CDR1 SGHNT and CDR2 YYREEE (reference sequence). Deletions cut 4 bases from V and 6 bases from J, with 22 bases between. CDR3 length: 16 residues.

At least ten counts were recorded for this clonotype. The rearrangement links TRBV2 to TRBJ2-7; 14 nucleotides align to TRBD2. CDR1 and CDR2 from the germline V gene are SNHLY and FYNNEI. The CDR3 is made up of 14 amino acids. Losses at the gene ends were 6 bases for V and 5 bases for J; bases not matched to a gene: 3. The CDR3 DNA sequence: TGTGCCAGCAGCGGGACTAGCGGGAGTAACGAGCAGTACTTC. It specifies CASSGTSGSNEQYF.

As concerns this clonotype: A much larger clone lies one base from this, so it may be a read error. The V and J genes are TRBV3-1 and TRBJ2-4, with D possibly being TRBD1 (7 bases). CDR1 is LGHDT, CDR2 YNNKEL, per germline (reference sequence). The CDR3 has 15 residues. CDR3 coding DNA: TGTGCCAGCAACCAAGGTTGGAGGGGGCTGGACATTCAGTACTTC. Translation: CASNQGWRGLDIQYF.

This clonotype was detected once. A much bigger clone sits one base away, suggesting this may be a read error. The chain carries TRBV7-9 and TRBJ2-7; TRBD1 agrees at 9 bases. CDR1 SEHNR and CDR2 FQNEAQ come from the germline V gene (reference sequence). V dropped 2 bases and J dropped 7; count of bases not matched to a gene: 12. The CDR3 extends over 16 amino acids. The CDR3 sequence is CASSLISGQGHYEQYF. The CDR3 nucleotides are TGTGCCAGCAGCTTAATCTCTGGACAGGGGCACTATGAGCAGTACTTC.

This clonotype was seen at least ten times. The chain carries TRBV5-1 and TRBJ2-2, with D uncertain. Trimming left V 0 bases short and J 0 bases short, with 6 bases between. The germline gives CDR1 SGHRS, CDR2 YFSETQ. The CDR3 length is 15 residues. The CDR3 DNA follows: TGCGCCAGCAGCTTGGGGGCCGCGAACACCGGGGAGCTGTTTTTT. Residues: CASSLGAANTGELFF.

This clonotype was recorded many times. The chain couples TRBV6-1 to TRBJ2-1; TRBD2 aligns across 12 bases. The J segment lost 8 bases and the V segment lost 6 bases, leaving 11 bases of the junction unmatched. Germline CDR1 reads MNHNS; CDR2 reads SASEGT. The CDR3 is 16 residues long. CDR3 in amino acids: CASRPLAGGFSDEQFF. CDR3 in DNA: TGTGCCAGCAGACCGCTAGCGGGAGGGTTTTCGGATGAGCAGTTCTTC.

Ten or more counts support this clonotype. The rearrangement uses TRBV20-1 and TRBJ2-1; 15 positions agree with TRBD2. V shed 1 base and J 8 bases; nucleotides not matched to a gene: 0. Germline V gene data show CDR1 as DFQATT and CDR2 as SNEGSKA (reference sequence). The CDR3 runs to 14 residues. CDR3 protein: CSARGTSGRDEQFF. Here the CDR3 DNA reads TGCAGTGCTAGAGGGACTAGCGGGAGGGATGAGCAGTTCTTC.

This clonotype was counted ten times or more. CDR3: CASSQRGGWEQYF. Here the CDR3 DNA reads TGTGCCAGCAGCCAAAGAGGAGGGTGGGAGCAGTACTTC. The V call is TRBV3-1, the J call TRBJ2-7; D may be TRBD2 (6 bases). With 2 bases removed from V and 7 bases from J, the gap between germline ends came to 12 bases. Germline V gene data show CDR1 as LGHDT and CDR2 as YNNKEL (reference sequence). The CDR3 runs 13 residues.

This clonotype was observed at least ten times. The genes are TRBV28 and TRBJ2-2, with D perhaps TRBD1 (6 bases). The ends were cut back, 5 bases at V and 1 base at J, with 14 bases in the middle. The CDR3 is made up of 16 amino acids. Germline CDR1 is MDHEN and CDR2 is SYDVKM. Written as DNA, the CDR3 is TGTGCCAGCAGTCGTCAACCGGGACAGAACACCGGGGAGCTGTTTTTT. Translation gives CASSRQPGQNTGELFF.

Details on this clonotype: A clone one base away is much larger, so this may be a read error. V gene TRBV30 combines with J gene TRBJ2-7; the D gene is possibly TRBD1 (5 bases). The CDR3 loop spans 14 amino acids. Germline loops: CDR1 GTSNPN, CDR2 SVGIG (reference sequence). The CDR3 protein is CTWSSPGQLKEQYF. The CDR3 nucleotides are TGTACCTGGAGTTCCCCTGGACAACTTAAGGAGCAGTACTTC.

In the case of this clonotype: This clone may be a read error of a much larger clone one base away. V is TRBV3-1 and J is TRBJ2-7; D not certain. Per the germline V gene, CDR1 is LGHDT and CDR2 is YNNKEL (reference sequence). This CDR3 is 14 amino acids long. The CDR3 sequence is CAGSQGSKPYEQYF. In DNA form, the CDR3 reads TGTGCCGGCAGCCAAGGTAGCAAGCCATACGAGCAGTACTTC.

The rearrangement links TRBV4-2 to TRBJ1-4; perhaps TRBD1 as D (5 bases). Germline CDR1 reads LGHNA; CDR2 reads YNFKEQ. Trimming removed 0 bases at V and 2 bases at J, with 7 bases between. The CDR3 consists of 15 residues. The CDR3 protein is CASSQDGTTNEKLFF. The CDR3 DNA is TGTGCCAGCAGCCAAGACGGGACGACTAATGAAAAACTGTTTTTT.

This clonotype was picked up a small number of times. The chain has TRBV6-2 or TRBV6-3 and TRBJ1-6; no firm D call. This CDR3 comprises 16 residues. The germline V gene encodes CDR1 MNHEY and CDR2 SVGEGT. Trimming took 5 bases from V and 5 from J, leaving 16 bases between them. In nucleotides, the CDR3 is TGTGCCAGCAGTGAAAATGGGGTATTCAATAATTCACCCCTCCACTTT. Translated: CASSENGVFNNSPLHF.

This clonotype turned up a few times. This could be a read error, since a much larger clone is one nucleotide away. This chain connects TRBV6-2 or TRBV6-3 to TRBJ2-7, with 8 bases lining up with TRBD2. Losses at the gene ends were 6 bases for V and 2 bases for J; bases not matched to a gene: 9. Germline V gene data show CDR1 as MNHEY and CDR2 as SVGEGT. This CDR3 contains 15 residues. CDR3 sequence reads: CASRPKRGSPYEQYF. DNA for the CDR3: TGTGCCAGCAGACCCAAGCGGGGGAGCCCCTACGAGCAGTACTTC.

This sequence joins TRBV6-1 and TRBJ2-5; D is perhaps TRBD1 (5 bases). Germline values: CDR1 MNHNS, CDR2 SASEGT. The ends were cut back, 7 bases at V and 4 bases at J, with 13 bases in the middle. This CDR3 contains 13 residues. This CDR3 reads CASTDSLIETQYF. The CDR3, as DNA: TGTGCCAGCACAGACAGTCTTATAGAGACCCAGTACTTC.

This clonotype was seen repeatedly, ten times or more. This rearrangement joins TRBV28 to TRBJ2-1; 7 positions agree with TRBD2. The length of the CDR3 is 14 residues. The V and J ends lost 3 bases and 7 bases, in that order; junction bases with no gene match: 6. Germline V CDR1 and CDR2: MDHEN, SYDVKM. The CDR3 here is CASSFAGEQNEQFF. As DNA, the CDR3 is TGTGCCAGCAGTTTTGCGGGAGAGCAGAATGAGCAGTTCTTC.

This clonotype has ten or more counts. This chain connects TRBV2 to TRBJ2-3; 10 nucleotides match TRBD2. Germline trimming cut 7 bases from V and 3 bases from J; bases unmatched to any gene: 10. The CDR3 contains 16 residues. Germline CDR1 reads SNHLY; CDR2 reads FYNNEI. The CDR3 here is CASKRVAGGETDTQYF. The CDR3 DNA reads as TGTGCCAGCAAACGGGTAGCGGGAGGAGAAACAGATACGCAGTATTTT.

This clonotype was counted a few times. This chain links TRBV4-1 with TRBJ2-1; 8 positions match TRBD2. This CDR3 is 17 amino acids long. Trimming at V came to 4 bases and at J to 2 bases, leaving 10 bases not matched to a gene. Germline assignment: CDR1 MGHRA and CDR2 YSYEKL. CDR3: CASSLSGAGPTYNEQFF. DNA for the CDR3: TGCGCCAGCAGCCTTAGCGGGGCAGGGCCTACCTACAATGAGCAGTTCTTC.

V is TRBV11-3 and J is TRBJ2-3, with 7 positions matching TRBD2. CDR3 length equals 15 residues. CDR1 and CDR2 from the germline V gene are SGHNT and YENEEA. The junction had 6 bases not matched to a gene; V was cut back by 1 base and J by 5 bases. The DNA for the CDR3 is TGTGCCAGCAGCTTAGGTATAGCGGGCGAAGATACGCAGTATTTT. Translating gives CASSLGIAGEDTQYF.

The chain combines TRBV6-1 with TRBJ1-1; 7 positions match TRBD1. V trimming: 10 bases; J trimming: 10 bases; junction bases outside the gene matches: 21. The germline CDR1 and CDR2 sequences are MNHNS and SASEGT. This CDR3 comprises 15 residues. In DNA, the CDR3 is TGTGCCACTTCCCGATTGGGGTCTACAGGGGAGGCAGCTTTCTTT. This gives the protein CATSRLGSTGEAAFF.

As concerns this clonotype: This CDR3 fails to terminate in the conserved phenylalanine or tryptophan, so it likely reflects a read error. This chain uses TRBV30 with TRBJ2-7; possibly TRBD1 or TRBD2 for D (5 bases each). Germline-derived CDR1 and CDR2 are GTSNPN and SVGIG (reference sequence). This CDR3 is 14 amino acids long. The V gene lost 5 bases and the J gene lost 5 bases, with 19 bases spanning the gap. The CDR3 spells CAWDFGAVGHEQYL. The DNA for the CDR3 is TGTGCCTGGGATTTCGGGGCGGTTGGCCACGAGCAGTACCTC.

Here the CDR3 reads CSVLAGGQISYNEQFF. For the CDR3, the DNA is TGCAGCGTCCTAGCGGGAGGCCAGATCTCCTACAATGAGCAGTTCTTC. The rearrangement links TRBV29-1 to TRBJ2-1; TRBD2 agrees at 11 bases. This CDR3 is built from 16 residues. The germline CDR1 and CDR2 sequences are SQVTM and ANQGSEA. V shed 6 bases and J 0 bases; nucleotides not matched to a gene: 7.

The chain has TRBV7-9 and TRBJ1-1, with 11 nucleotides matching TRBD1. Trimming at V came to 5 bases and at J to 0 bases, leaving 5 bases not matched to a gene. Germline V gene lookup returns CDR1 SEHNR and CDR2 FQNEAQ (reference sequence). This CDR3 spans 16 amino acids. The CDR3 nucleotides read TGTGCCAGCAGCACCGGGACAGGGGGAATGAACACTGAAGCTTTCTTT. This codes for CASSTGTGGMNTEAFF.

The sample holds many counts of this clonotype. The chain employs TRBV15 and TRBJ1-5; D remains ambiguous. V was clipped by 3 bases and J by 5 bases, with 14 bases between them. CDR1 and CDR2 from the germline V gene are LNHNV and YYDKDF (reference sequence). CDR3 size: 15 residues. The CDR3 protein is CATSSSRGWDQPQHF. In DNA, the CDR3 is TGTGCCACCAGCAGTTCTCGGGGTTGGGATCAGCCCCAGCATTTT.

Worth noting for this clonotype: It is likely a read error: a sequence one base away is far more abundant. J is TRBJ2-7 and V is TRBV2; 9 nucleotides match TRBD1. The CDR3 consists of 21 residues. Trimming cost V 6 bases and J 4 bases; bases outside gene matches: 28. CDR1 is SNHLY and CDR2 is FYNNEI in the germline V gene. CDR3 DNA sequence: TGTGCCAGCAGCACGTCCCCGGGTGGACAGGGGATCGGAGCGGGAAGGTACGAGCAGTACTTC. Its translation is CASSTSPGGQGIGAGRYEQYF.